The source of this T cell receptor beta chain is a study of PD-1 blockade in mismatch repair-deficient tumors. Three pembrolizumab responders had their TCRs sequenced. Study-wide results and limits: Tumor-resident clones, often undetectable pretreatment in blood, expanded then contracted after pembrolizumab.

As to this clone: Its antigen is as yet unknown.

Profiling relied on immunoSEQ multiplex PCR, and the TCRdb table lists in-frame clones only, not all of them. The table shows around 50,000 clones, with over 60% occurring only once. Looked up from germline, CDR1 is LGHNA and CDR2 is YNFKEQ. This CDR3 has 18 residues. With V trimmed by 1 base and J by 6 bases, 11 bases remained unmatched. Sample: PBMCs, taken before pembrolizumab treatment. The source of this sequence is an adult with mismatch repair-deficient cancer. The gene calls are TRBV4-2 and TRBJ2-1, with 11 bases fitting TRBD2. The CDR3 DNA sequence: TGTGCCAGCAGCCAAGCACCTACTAGCGGGAGCGGTAGCAATGAGCAGTTCTTC. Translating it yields CASSQAPTSGSGSNEQFF.